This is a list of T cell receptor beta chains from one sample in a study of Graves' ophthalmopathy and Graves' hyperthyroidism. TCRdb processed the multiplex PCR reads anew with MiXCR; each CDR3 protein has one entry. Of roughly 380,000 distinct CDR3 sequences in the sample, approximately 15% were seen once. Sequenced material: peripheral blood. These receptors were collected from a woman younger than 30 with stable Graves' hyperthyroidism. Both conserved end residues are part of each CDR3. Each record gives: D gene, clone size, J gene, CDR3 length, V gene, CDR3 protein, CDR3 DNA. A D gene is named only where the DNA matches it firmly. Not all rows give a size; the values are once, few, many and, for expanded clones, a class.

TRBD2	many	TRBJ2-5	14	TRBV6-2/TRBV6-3	CASSTTSGRETQYF	TGTGCCAGCAGTACGACTAGCGGGAGAGAGACCCAGTACTTC
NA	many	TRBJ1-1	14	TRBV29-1	CSVVGPALNTEAFF	TGCAGCGTTGTAGGTCCAGCACTGAACACTGAAGCTTTCTTT
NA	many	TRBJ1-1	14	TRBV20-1	CSARDVRGTRLMFF	TGCAGTGCTAGAGATGTTAGGGGGACCCGACTTATGTTCTTT
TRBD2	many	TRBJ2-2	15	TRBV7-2	CASSLGLANTGELFF	TGTGCCAGCAGCCTGGGACTAGCGAACACCGGGGAGCTGTTTTTT
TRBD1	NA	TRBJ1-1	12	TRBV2	CASREGDSKAFF	TGTGCTAGCAGGGAAGGGGACAGTAAAGCTTTCTTT
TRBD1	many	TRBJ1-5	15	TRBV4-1	CASSQVRGPGQPQHF	TGCGCCAGCAGCCAGGTGAGGGGGCCCGGTCAGCCCCAGCATTTT
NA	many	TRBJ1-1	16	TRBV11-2	CASRLRLRASNTEAFF	TGTGCCAGCAGGCTTAGGTTAAGGGCCTCGAACACTGAAGCTTTCTTT
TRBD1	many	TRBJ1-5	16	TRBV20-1	CSALTFAGGFNQPQHF	TGCAGTGCCCTAACCTTCGCAGGGGGATTCAATCAGCCCCAGCATTTT
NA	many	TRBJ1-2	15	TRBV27	CASARAGGASYGYTF	TGTGCCTCCGCCCGGGCGGGGGGAGCTAGCTATGGCTACACCTTC
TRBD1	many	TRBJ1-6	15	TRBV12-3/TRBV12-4	CASRADRGQNSPLHF	TGTGCCAGCAGGGCCGACAGGGGACAAAATTCACCCCTCCACTTT
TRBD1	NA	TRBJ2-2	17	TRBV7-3	CASSLTATGGYRGELFF	TGTGCCAGCAGCTTAACCGCGACAGGGGGCTATCGCGGGGAGCTGTTTTTT
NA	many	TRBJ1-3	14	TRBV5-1	CASSLEQFGNTIYF	TGCGCCAGCAGCTTGGAGCAGTTCGGAAACACCATATATTTT